This TCR beta chain is drawn from a study of blood T cell repertoires in COVID-19. Turning to the study itself: The United States, Italy and Spain were the sources of the acute and convalescent COVID-19 samples. Nucleic acid was either cDNA or gDNA, and it came from T cells, B-cell-depleted T cells, or PBMCs.

In the study's own analysis: It was from reference gene primer amplification that nucleated cell counts were estimated. Libraries were prepared by immunoSEQ multiplex PCR; TCRdb keeps only in-frame clonotypes and omits some of them. V, J and clone size are those of that table, while D and trimming were read from the DNA. The table has around 280,000 clones, around four fifths seen once; the top ten hold less than 4.5%. This CDR3 is 16 amino acids long. Germline V lookup: CDR1 LGHNA, CDR2 YNFKEQ. Trimming at V came to 5 bases and at J to 5 bases, leaving 6 bases not matched to a gene. This clonotype originated in a woman aged 45-60 years with active or convalescent COVID-19. The J gene is TRBJ2-7, the V gene TRBV4-2; TRBD2 matches 16 bases. Sequenced: peripheral blood. CDR3: CASSLGLAGGFHEQYF. CDR3 in DNA: TGTGCCAGCAGCTTGGGACTAGCGGGAGGGTTCCACGAGCAGTACTTC.